Listed here are 23 T cell receptor beta chains from one sample, sequenced in a study of blood T cell repertoires in COVID-19. Method: immunoSEQ multiplex PCR; TCRdb's copy keeps in-frame clones and lacks some. The sample holds some 350,000 clones, about 86% seen once. The sequenced sample was peripheral blood. The receptors originated from a man aged 25-40 years with active or convalescent COVID-19.

J is TRBJ2-1 and V is TRBV7-6, with a tentative D call TRBD1 (7 bases). Germline V gene data show CDR1 as SGHVS and CDR2 as FNYEAQ. The CDR3 length is 15 residues. V was pared by 6 bases and J by 7 bases, with 19 bases between. The CDR3 is CASRLLQGGVNEQFF. The CDR3 bases are TGTGCCAGCAGGTTACTCCAGGGGGGAGTAAATGAGCAGTTCTTC.

The rearrangement links TRBV21-1 to TRBJ1-1. TRBV21-1 is a pseudogene segment. The CDR3 runs to 19 residues. The CDR3 DNA is TGTGCCAGCAGCAAAGGGGGACTCCGCGAGGGGCGAAGACGGACTGAAGCTTTCTTT. This gives the protein CASSKGGLREGRRRTEAFF.

This clone was counted a few times. This chain links TRBV30 with TRBJ2-1; the D gene is possibly TRBD2 (6 bases). Germline values: CDR1 GTSNPN, CDR2 SVGIG (reference sequence). The V end was cut by 4 bases, the J end by 4 bases, with 14 bases between. CDR3 length: 14 residues. The CDR3 region is CAWTPGDLYNEQFF. CDR3 in DNA: TGTGCCTGGACCCCGGGGGACCTATACAATGAGCAGTTCTTC.

This chain links TRBV5-1 with TRBJ2-3; 7 positions match TRBD2. V was clipped by 0 bases and J by 5 bases; unmatched bases: 3. The germline V gene has CDR1 SGHRS and CDR2 YFSETQ. The CDR3 loop spans 14 amino acids. DNA for the CDR3: TGCGCCAGCAGCTTGGCCTCGGGGGGAGATACGCAGTATTTT. This translates into CASSLASGGDTQYF.

The chain couples TRBV2 to TRBJ1-2; TRBD1 might be the D (5 bases). In germline, CDR1 is SNHLY, CDR2 FYNNEI. The CDR3 length is 13 residues. Between the trimmed V and J ends, which lost 11 bases and 3 bases, there was a span of 16 bases. The CDR3 DNA follows: TGTGCCGGTGATCGGGGAGGGGACTATGGCTACACCTTC. It encodes CAGDRGGDYGYTF.

Concerning this clone: The sample contains more than one DNA sequence encoding this CDR3. The chain combines TRBV9 with TRBJ2-7; 7 bases fit TRBD2. The CDR3 extends over 14 amino acids. V was clipped by 0 bases and J by 3 bases; unmatched bases: 3. Germline V gene sequence: CDR1 SGDLS, CDR2 YYNGEE. CDR3: CASSVGGRGYEQYF. The CDR3 DNA is TGTGCCAGCAGCGTAGGTGGGAGGGGCTACGAGCAGTACTTC.

The rearrangement links TRBV30 to TRBJ1-1, with D unresolved. Germline V gene sequence: CDR1 GTSNPN, CDR2 SVGIG (reference sequence). Trimming shortened V by 5 bases and J by 4 bases, and 17 bases separated the two germline ends. The CDR3 totals 14 residues. The CDR3 coding sequence is TGTGCCTGGCTTCAAACGGGTAGCAGCACTGAAGCTTTCTTT. Encoded protein: CAWLQTGSSTEAFF.

The chain combines TRBV11-2 with TRBJ2-2; 9 nucleotides line up with TRBD2. The CDR3 is made up of 18 amino acids. Germline CDR1 SGHAT, CDR2 FQNNGV. The J segment lost 5 bases and the V segment lost 2 bases, leaving 12 bases of the junction unmatched. CDR3 in DNA: TGTGCCAGCAGCTTATTTCCTCGCGGGGGGGCCTCGACCGGGGAGCTGTTTTTT. Its translation: CASSLFPRGGASTGELFF.

This clone was counted only a few times. This chain joins TRBV16 and TRBJ1-1; 7 bases match TRBD1. This CDR3 is 13 amino acids long. Germline values: CDR1 KGHSY, CDR2 FQNENV. V trimming: 4 bases; J trimming: 3 bases; junction bases outside the gene matches: 2. The CDR3 coding sequence is TGTGCCAGCAGCCCAACAGGGGACACTGAAGCTTTCTTT. Residues: CASSPTGDTEAFF.

For the CDR3, the DNA is TGCAGCGTTCGGGGACAGGGGGTTGGTGAAGCTTTCTTT. Its protein is CSVRGQGVGEAFF. V is TRBV29-1 and J is TRBJ1-1; 11 nucleotides align to TRBD1. The germline gives CDR1 SQVTM, CDR2 ANQGSEA. The length of the CDR3 is 13 residues. The J segment lost 7 bases and the V segment lost 5 bases, leaving 6 bases of the junction unmatched.

This clone was observed a single time. J is TRBJ1-2 and V is TRBV6-5; 7 nucleotides match TRBD1. This CDR3 is 14 amino acids long. The trim removed 6 bases at V and 2 bases at J, leaving 6 bases unmatched. The germline V gene encodes CDR1 MNHEY and CDR2 SVGAGI. The CDR3 here is CASRPYRGNYGYTF. CDR3 DNA: TGTGCCAGCAGGCCATACAGGGGAAACTATGGCTACACCTTC.

The chain recombines TRBV11-2 with TRBJ2-7, with D tentatively TRBD2 (5 bases). The CDR3 covers 13 residues. The V end was cut by 5 bases, the J end by 6 bases, with 14 bases between. The germline V gene has CDR1 SGHAT and CDR2 FQNNGV. In DNA, the CDR3 is TGTGCCAGCAGCCCCTTAGGCCGGGGCGAGCAGTACTTC. As protein: CASSPLGRGEQYF.

V gene TRBV7-9 combines with J gene TRBJ1-1, with TRBD1 matching over 8 bases. The V gene's germline CDR1 is SEHNR and CDR2 FQNEAQ (reference sequence). J was trimmed by 0 bases and V by 3 bases; bases with no gene match: 9. The CDR3 runs to 17 residues. Here the CDR3 reads CASSFWTGNFLNTEAFF. The DNA for the CDR3 is TGTGCCAGCAGCTTCTGGACAGGGAATTTCCTGAACACTGAAGCTTTCTTT.

The chain combines TRBV11-1 with TRBJ2-7; 8 nucleotides agree with TRBD1. The CDR3 extends over 14 amino acids. V lost 7 bases and J lost 6; bases outside the gene matches: 11. From germline, CDR1 is SGHAT and CDR2 FQDESV (reference sequence). CDR3 in amino acids: CASTTGQGAVEQYF. CDR3 sequence (DNA): TGTGCCAGCACCACTGGACAGGGAGCAGTCGAGCAGTACTTC.

V usage is TRBV28 and J usage is TRBJ1-5, with D possibly being TRBD1 (6 bases). V was shortened by 6 bases and J by 4 bases, with 10 bases between the two germline ends. Germline loops: CDR1 MDHEN, CDR2 SYDVKM. This CDR3 spans 13 amino acids. The CDR3 spells CASRTQGNQPQHF. The CDR3 region has the DNA TGTGCCAGCAGGACCCAGGGGAATCAGCCCCAGCATTTT.

The chain couples TRBV7-6 to TRBJ2-2, with a weak D call TRBD1 (6 bases). This CDR3 spans 15 amino acids. With 3 bases removed from V and 7 bases from J, the gap between germline ends came to 15 bases. CDR1 and CDR2 from the germline V gene are SGHVS and FNYEAQ. The CDR3 DNA reads as TGTGCCAGCAGCTTCGCTCACAGGGTAAACGGGGAGCTGTTTTTT. Translated: CASSFAHRVNGELFF.

The CDR3 is CASSQVRGRAVNEQFF. In DNA, the CDR3 is TGCGCCAGCAGCCAAGTCCGAGGGAGGGCCGTGAATGAGCAGTTCTTC. J is TRBJ2-1 and V is TRBV4-1; TRBD2 agrees at 7 bases. The CDR3 sequence is 16 residues long. Germline V gives CDR1 MGHRA, CDR2 YSYEKL. V was pared by 1 base and J by 7 bases, with 10 bases of the junction left unmatched.

This chain uses TRBV7-9 with TRBJ2-1; D is perhaps TRBD1 (5 bases). Trimming shortened V by 4 bases and J by 2 bases, and 12 bases separated the two germline ends. The V gene's germline CDR1 is SEHNR and CDR2 FQNEAQ (reference sequence). The CDR3 consists of 15 residues. The CDR3 loop reads CASSSRAAPYNEQFF. The CDR3 coding sequence is TGTGCCAGCAGCTCCAGGGCCGCCCCCTACAATGAGCAGTTCTTC.

The chain couples TRBV6-6 to TRBJ1-2; 7 bases are a match to TRBD1. Trimming cost V 5 bases and J 8 bases; bases outside gene matches: 14. Germline lookup yields CDR1 MNHNY and CDR2 SVGAGI (reference sequence). CDR3 length: 15 amino acids. CDR3 region: CASSRTEGGAGGYTF. CDR3 bases: TGTGCCAGCAGTCGAACCGAAGGGGGCGCGGGGGGCTACACCTTC.

A few counts support this clone. The chain couples TRBV7-2 to TRBJ2-7; TRBD2 aligns across 13 bases. With 6 bases clipped from V and 3 bases from J, the junction kept 2 bases outside the gene matches. Germline lookup yields CDR1 SGHTA and CDR2 FQGNSA. This CDR3 has 14 residues. The CDR3 spells CASRTSGGLYEQYF. The CDR3 nucleotides are TGTGCCAGCAGGACTAGCGGGGGGCTCTACGAGCAGTACTTC.

This sequence joins TRBV5-4 and TRBJ2-3; 8 nucleotides agree with TRBD2. Germline V lookup: CDR1 SGHNT, CDR2 YYREEE (reference sequence). This CDR3 region has 17 residues. The J segment lost 2 bases and the V segment lost 0 bases, leaving 8 bases of the junction unmatched. The CDR3 nucleotides are TGTGCCAGCAGCTTGGACGGGCGGGGGGCCGACACAGATACGCAGTATTTT. Translating gives CASSLDGRGADTDTQYF.

This clone was seen once. The V call is TRBV18, the J call TRBJ2-2; TRBD1 matches at 9 bases. The CDR3 loop spans 14 amino acids. Germline V CDR1 and CDR2: KGHSH, LQKENI. The V gene end was trimmed by 3 bases and the J gene end by 5 bases; junction bases not matched to a gene: 1. CDR3 bases: TGTGCCAGCTCACCGGGACAGGGTACCGGGGAGCTGTTTTTT. This sequence encodes CASSPGQGTGELFF.

The rearrangement links TRBV6-2 or TRBV6-3 to TRBJ2-7; 8 bases are shared with TRBD2. Germline-derived CDR1 and CDR2 are MNHEY and SVGEGT. The CDR3 spans 15 residues. With V trimmed by 2 bases and J by 7 bases, 10 bases remained unmatched. In DNA, the CDR3 is TGTGCCAGCAGTTACGTAGAACGGGAGGGAGTTGAGCAGTACTTC. It translates to CASSYVEREGVEQYF.